What follows are 19 T cell receptor beta chains derived from one specimen sequenced in a study of T-cell reconstitution after alpha-beta-depleted transplantation in children. Unique molecular identifiers were used in preparing the TCRbeta library. TCRdb reprocessed the PCR reads via MiXCR and lists one record per CDR3 protein. Of around 700,000 distinct CDR3 sequences listed, around 13% are singletons. The sequencing used PBMCs, collected before TCRalphabeta/CD19-depleted stem cell transplant. Receptors originate from a girl aged 2 to 10 with congenital amegakaryocytic thrombocytopenia, due to receive a stem cell transplant.

This clonotype was observed a handful of times. This sequence joins TRBV19 and TRBJ2-3; D is perhaps TRBD2 (6 bases). This CDR3 comprises 13 residues. Germline V CDR1 and CDR2: LNHDA, SQIVND (reference sequence). Trimming removed 7 bases at V and 9 bases at J, with 17 bases between. The CDR3 protein is CASKAGPMGTQYF. CDR3 DNA sequence: TGTGCCAGTAAGGCGGGGCCGATGGGAACGCAGTATTTT.

The chain joins TRBV4-2 to TRBJ2-7; 9 nucleotides agree with TRBD1. The CDR3 totals 17 residues. V was pared by 4 bases and J by 5 bases, with 15 bases of the junction left unmatched. Germline V gene lookup returns CDR1 LGHNA and CDR2 YNFKEQ. CDR3 loop: CASSPGRRTGVLHEQYF. The DNA for the CDR3 is TGTGCCAGCAGCCCTGGCCGGAGGACAGGGGTTTTACACGAGCAGTACTTC.

This chain uses TRBV19 with TRBJ2-3; maybe TRBD2 (6 bases). V was cut by 4 bases and J by 0 bases, with 14 bases left in between. Germline loops: CDR1 LNHDA, CDR2 SQIVND (reference sequence). This CDR3 region has 16 residues. The chain's CDR3 is CASSKVVAVSTDTQYF. In nucleotides, the CDR3 is TGTGCCAGTAGTAAGGTGGTAGCGGTAAGCACAGATACGCAGTATTTT.

The gene calls are TRBV25-1 and TRBJ2-2; a weak D match, TRBD1 (5 bases). CDR1 is MGHDK and CDR2 is SYGVNS in the germline V gene. Between the trimmed V and J ends, which lost 6 bases and 3 bases, there was a span of 8 bases. The CDR3 is 13 amino acids. In DNA, the CDR3 is TGTGCCAGCAGCCAGGGATACACCGGGGAGCTGTTTTTT. Its protein product is CASSQGYTGELFF. The variable domain in full, with the rest retrieved from reference TRBV25-1 and TRBJ2-2, is EADIYQTPRYLVIGTGKKITLECSQTMGHDKMYWYQQDPGMELHLIHYSYGVNSTEKGDLSSESTVSRIRTEHFPLTLESARPSHTSQYLCASSQGYTGELFFGEGSRLTVL.

The chain carries TRBV7-3 and TRBJ2-5; 11 nucleotides match TRBD2. The CDR3 sequence is 15 residues long. In germline, CDR1 is SGHTA, CDR2 FQGTGA. The V gene end was trimmed by 5 bases and the J gene end by 5 bases; junction bases not matched to a gene: 7. CDR3 residues: CASSPTSGSLETQYF. CDR3 nucleotides: TGTGCCAGCAGCCCTACTAGCGGGAGTCTTGAGACCCAGTACTTC. The whole variable domain, filled in from reference TRBV7-3 and TRBJ2-5, reads GAGVSQTPSNKVTEKGKYVELRCDPISGHTALYWYRQSLGQGPEFLIYFQGTGAADDSGLPNDRFFAVRPEGSVSTLKIQRTERGDSAVYLCASSPTSGSLETQYFGPGTRLLVL.

This clonotype was detected many times. This chain joins TRBV7-9 and TRBJ2-2; 10 bases align to TRBD2. The CDR3 has 16 residues. Germline V CDR1 and CDR2: SEHNR, FQNEAQ (reference sequence). V gave up 5 bases and J gave up 4 bases; unmatched junction bases: 7. The CDR3 region is CASSDLAGEGTGELFF. The CDR3 DNA follows: TGTGCCAGCAGCGACCTAGCGGGAGAGGGCACCGGGGAGCTGTTTTTT.

This clonotype was recorded at least ten times. This sequence joins TRBV5-6 and TRBJ2-1, with D maybe TRBD2 (6 bases). V was shortened by 3 bases and J by 0 bases, with 22 bases between the two germline ends. The CDR3 is made up of 19 amino acids. Germline lookup yields CDR1 SGHDT and CDR2 YYEEEE. The CDR3 DNA sequence: TGTGCCAGCAGCTCCCAGTTGCAGACCGGGACTTACTCCTACAATGAGCAGTTCTTC. Its translation: CASSSQLQTGTYSYNEQFF.

This clonotype was seen at least ten times. The V call is TRBV7-9, the J call TRBJ2-5; 7 bases are a match to TRBD2. The CDR3 length is 17 residues. The germline V gene encodes CDR1 SEHNR and CDR2 FQNEAQ (reference sequence). V dropped 4 bases and J dropped 2; count of bases not matched to a gene: 13. The CDR3 protein is CASSYVPTSVGQETQYF. The DNA for the CDR3 is TGTGCCAGCAGCTACGTGCCTACTAGCGTAGGACAAGAGACCCAGTACTTC.

This clonotype was picked up many times. This chain connects TRBV7-9 to TRBJ2-1, with 8 bases lining up with TRBD2. This CDR3 spans 16 amino acids. CDR1 is SEHNR and CDR2 is FQNEAQ in the germline V gene (reference sequence). Unmatched junction bases numbered 7, after V lost 2 bases and J lost 4 bases. The CDR3 DNA follows: TGTGCCAGCAGCTTAACGGCGGGAGGCCATTACAATGAGCAGTTCTTC. It is translated as CASSLTAGGHYNEQFF. Based on the CDR3 plus reference TRBV7-9 and TRBJ2-1, the full variable domain is DTGVSQNPRHKITKRGQNVTFRCDPISEHNRLYWYRQTLGQGPEFLTYFQNEAQLEKSRLLSDRFSAERPKGSFSTLEIQRTEQGDSAMYLCASSLTAGGHYNEQFFGPGTRLTVL.

The sample holds a few counts of this clonotype. The chain uses TRBV5-1 and TRBJ2-7, with 8 bases fitting TRBD1. This CDR3 contains 19 residues. V shed 0 bases and J 4 bases; nucleotides not matched to a gene: 18. Per germline, CDR1 SGHRS and CDR2 YFSETQ. The CDR3 nucleotides read TGCGCCAGCAGCTTGGCCATTGGTAAAATCCAGGGGGCTTCATACGAGCAGTACTTC. It codes for CASSLAIGKIQGASYEQYF.

This sequence joins TRBV29-1 and TRBJ1-5, with D perhaps TRBD1 (5 bases). The CDR3 totals 15 residues. V lost 4 bases and J 6 bases, leaving 19 bases between the germline ends. Germline V CDR1 and CDR2: SQVTM, ANQGSEA. The CDR3 sequence: CSVGGDGPGGQPQHF. CDR3 DNA: TGCAGCGTTGGGGGCGACGGGCCTGGGGGTCAGCCCCAGCATTTT.

The chain joins TRBV19 to TRBJ2-5, with D possibly matching TRBD2 (6 bases). Germline CDR1 reads LNHDA; CDR2 reads SQIVND (reference sequence). This CDR3 is 15 amino acids long. V was pared by 0 bases and J by 1 base, with 9 bases between. CDR3 bases: TGTGCCAGTAGTATAGATCGGCGGGGCCAAGAGACCCAGTACTTC. As protein: CASSIDRRGQETQYF. The variable domain in full, completed from reference TRBV19 and TRBJ2-5, reads DGGITQSPKYLFRKEGQNVTLSCEQNLNHDAMYWYRQDPGQGLRLIYYSQIVNDFQKGDIAEGYSVSREKKESFPLTVTSAQKNPTAFYLCASSIDRRGQETQYFGPGTRLLVL.

This sequence joins TRBV5-5 and TRBJ2-7, with D uncertain. The germline V and J ends were trimmed by 4 bases and 2 bases, with 10 bases remaining between them. CDR1 and CDR2 (germline): SGHKS, YYEKEE (reference sequence). The CDR3 length is 13 residues. In nucleotides, the CDR3 is TGTGCCAGCAGCCTTACGACCGCCTACGAGCAGTACTTC. It translates to CASSLTTAYEQYF.

The chain carries TRBV4-2 and TRBJ2-5; 8 positions agree with TRBD1. This CDR3 is built from 17 residues. Germline CDR1 and CDR2: LGHNA and YNFKEQ. V gave up 1 base and J gave up 2 bases; unmatched junction bases: 9. Written as DNA, the CDR3 is TGTGCCAGCAGCCAAGGTTCCGGACAGGGAGGACAAGAGACCCAGTACTTC. This translates into CASSQGSGQGGQETQYF.

Note on this clonotype: One base away lies a much larger clone, so this may be a sequencing read error. The rearrangement uses TRBV5-1 and TRBJ1-1; TRBD1 agrees at 7 bases. Per germline, CDR1 SGHRS and CDR2 YFSETQ. The CDR3 totals 16 residues. In DNA, the CDR3 is TGCGCCAGCAGCTGGGACAGACCGGGGCCTAACACTGTAGCTTTCTTT. Translating gives CASSWDRPGPNTVAFF.

The sample holds many counts of this clonotype. This chain links TRBV20-1 with TRBJ2-3; D is unclear. Trimming pared 5 bases from V and 0 bases from J, leaving 9 bases between. Per the germline V gene, CDR1 is DFQATT and CDR2 is SNEGSKA (reference sequence). This CDR3 is 13 amino acids long. In nucleotides, the CDR3 is TGCAGTGCTCAAGCGACAAGCACAGATACGCAGTATTTT. This encodes CSAQATSTDTQYF.

A few counts support this clonotype. This chain uses TRBV25-1 with TRBJ1-4; no definite D call. V dropped 0 bases and J dropped 0 bases, with 5 bases sitting between them. Per germline, CDR1 MGHDK and CDR2 SYGVNS. The CDR3 is made up of 15 amino acids. The CDR3 sequence is CASSEYPATNEKLFF. The CDR3 DNA sequence: TGTGCCAGCAGTGAATACCCGGCAACTAATGAAAAACTGTTTTTT. Full variable domain (rest looked up from reference TRBV25-1 and TRBJ1-4): EADIYQTPRYLVIGTGKKITLECSQTMGHDKMYWYQQDPGMELHLIHYSYGVNSTEKGDLSSESTVSRIRTEHFPLTLESARPSHTSQYLCASSEYPATNEKLFFGSGTQLSVL.

This clonotype has just a few counts. In DNA, the CDR3 is TGTGCCAGCAGCCAAGATCCCGCGGGGGCACTGGCGAAATCAAAAGAGACCCAGTACTTC. Its translation is CASSQDPAGALAKSKETQYF. The V gene is TRBV4-2, the J gene TRBJ2-5, with a tentative D call TRBD2 (7 bases). The CDR3 is made up of 20 amino acids. Germline values: CDR1 LGHNA, CDR2 YNFKEQ. V shed 0 bases and J shed 3 bases, with 26 bases lying between them.

V gene TRBV2 combines with J gene TRBJ2-7; 9 nucleotides line up with TRBD2. The CDR3 contains 15 residues. The germline V gene has CDR1 SNHLY and CDR2 FYNNEI. The V and J ends lost 7 bases and 6 bases, in that order; junction bases with no gene match: 13. CDR3 sequence reads: CASTGLAYAMGEQYF. CDR3 sequence (DNA): TGTGCCAGCACCGGACTAGCGTACGCTATGGGCGAGCAGTACTTC.